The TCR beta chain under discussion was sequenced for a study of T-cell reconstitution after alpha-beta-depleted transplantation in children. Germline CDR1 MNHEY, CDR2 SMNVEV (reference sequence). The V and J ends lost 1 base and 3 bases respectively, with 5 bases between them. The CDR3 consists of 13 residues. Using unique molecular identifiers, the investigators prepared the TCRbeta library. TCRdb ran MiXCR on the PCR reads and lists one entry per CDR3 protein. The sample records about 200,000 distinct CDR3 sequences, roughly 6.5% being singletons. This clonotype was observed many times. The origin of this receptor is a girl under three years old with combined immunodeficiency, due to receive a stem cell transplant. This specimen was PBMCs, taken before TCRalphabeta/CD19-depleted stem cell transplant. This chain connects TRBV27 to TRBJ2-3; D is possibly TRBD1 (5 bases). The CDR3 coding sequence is TGTGCCAGCAGTTTATGGACAACAGATACGCAGTATTTT. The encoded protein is CASSLWTTDTQYF.